The clone carrying this T cell receptor (beta chain) was detected many times. Assay used: immunoSEQ multiplex PCR; TCRdb lists only in-frame clones, some missing. Of some 120,000 clones listed, roughly 60% are singletons. This sample was taken from a study of cytotoxic CD8 clonotypes in ibrutinib-treated CLL. The V gene's germline CDR1 is SQVTM and CDR2 ANQGSEA. The CDR3 is 11 amino acids. V dropped 7 bases and J dropped 6 bases, with 10 bases sitting between them. The material was PBMCs, obtained after 24 months of ibrutinib treatment. The source is a human donor with chronic lymphocytic leukemia. V is TRBV29-1 and J is TRBJ2-1; D is unresolved. The CDR3 nucleotides read TGCAGCGCCCGGGTCCTCAATGAGCAGTTCTTC. This translates into CSARVLNEQFF.